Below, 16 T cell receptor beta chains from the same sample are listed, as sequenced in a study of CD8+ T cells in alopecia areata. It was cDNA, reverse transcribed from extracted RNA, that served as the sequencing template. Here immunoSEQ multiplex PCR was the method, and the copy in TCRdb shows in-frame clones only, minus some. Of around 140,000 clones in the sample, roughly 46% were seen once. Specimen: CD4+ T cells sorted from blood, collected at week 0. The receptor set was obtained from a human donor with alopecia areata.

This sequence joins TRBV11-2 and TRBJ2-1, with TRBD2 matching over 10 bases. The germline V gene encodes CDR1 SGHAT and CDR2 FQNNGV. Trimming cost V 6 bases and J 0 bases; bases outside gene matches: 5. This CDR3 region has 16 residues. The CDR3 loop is CASSYRTSGSYNEQFF. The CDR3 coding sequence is TGTGCCAGCAGTTACAGGACTAGCGGCTCCTACAATGAGCAGTTCTTC.

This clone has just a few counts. The DNA of the CDR3 is TGTGCCAGCAGTGCCTCCAGGGGCGCCACCGGGGAGCTGTTTTTT. Translated, it gives CASSASRGATGELFF. The rearrangement uses TRBV2 and TRBJ2-2; perhaps TRBD1 as D (6 bases). The germline gives CDR1 SNHLY, CDR2 FYNNEI. CDR3 length: 15 residues. The V end was cut by 4 bases, the J end by 4 bases, with 13 bases between.

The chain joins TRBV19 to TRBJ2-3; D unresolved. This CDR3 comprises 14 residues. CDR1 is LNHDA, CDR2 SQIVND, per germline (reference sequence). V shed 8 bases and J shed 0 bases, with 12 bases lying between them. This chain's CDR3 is CASCFAYSTDTQYF. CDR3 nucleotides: TGTGCCAGTTGTTTTGCGTATAGCACAGATACGCAGTATTTT.

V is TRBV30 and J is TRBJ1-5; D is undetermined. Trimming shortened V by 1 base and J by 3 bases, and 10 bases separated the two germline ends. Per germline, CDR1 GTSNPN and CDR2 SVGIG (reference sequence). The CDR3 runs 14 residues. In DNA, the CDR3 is TGTGCCTGGAGTGGGTTAGGGTTCAATCAGCCCCAGCATTTT. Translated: CAWSGLGFNQPQHF.

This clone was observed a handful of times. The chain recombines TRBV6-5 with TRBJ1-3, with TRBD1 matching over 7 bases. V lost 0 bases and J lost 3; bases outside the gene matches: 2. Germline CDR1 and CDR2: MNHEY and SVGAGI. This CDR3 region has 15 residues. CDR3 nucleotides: TGTGCCAGCAGTTACTCCAGGGGGGATGGAAACACCATATATTTT. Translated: CASSYSRGDGNTIYF.

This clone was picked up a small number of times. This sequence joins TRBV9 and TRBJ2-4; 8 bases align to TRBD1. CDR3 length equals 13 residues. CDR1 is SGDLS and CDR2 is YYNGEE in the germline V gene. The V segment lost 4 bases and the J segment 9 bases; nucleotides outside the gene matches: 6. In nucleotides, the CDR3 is TGTGCCAGCAGCACCGCGGACAGGGCCATTCAGTACTTC. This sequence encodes CASSTADRAIQYF. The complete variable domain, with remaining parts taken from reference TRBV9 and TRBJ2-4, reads DSGVTQTPKHLITATGQRVTLRCSPRSGDLSVYWYQQSLDQGLQFLIQYYNGEERAKGNILERFSAQQFPDLHSELNLSSLELGDSALYFCASSTADRAIQYFGAGTRLSVL.

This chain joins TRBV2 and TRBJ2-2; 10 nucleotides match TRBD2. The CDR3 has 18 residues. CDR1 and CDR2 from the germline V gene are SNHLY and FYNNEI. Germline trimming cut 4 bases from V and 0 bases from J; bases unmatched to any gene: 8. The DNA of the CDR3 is TGTGCCAGCAGTGTCAGGACTAGCGGAGTCGCGAACACCGGGGAGCTGTTTTTT. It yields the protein CASSVRTSGVANTGELFF.

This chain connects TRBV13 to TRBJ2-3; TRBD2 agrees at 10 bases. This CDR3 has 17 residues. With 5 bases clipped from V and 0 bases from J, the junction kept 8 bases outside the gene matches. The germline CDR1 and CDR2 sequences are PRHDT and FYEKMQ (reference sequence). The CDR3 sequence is CASSPTGLAFSTDTQYF. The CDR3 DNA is TGTGCCAGCAGCCCCACGGGACTAGCGTTTAGCACAGATACGCAGTATTTT. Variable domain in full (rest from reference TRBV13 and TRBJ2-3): AAGVIQSPRHLIKEKRETATLKCYPIPRHDTVYWYQQGPGQDPQFLISFYEKMQSDKGSIPDRFSAQQFSDYHSELNMSSLELGDSALYFCASSPTGLAFSTDTQYFGPGTRLTVL.

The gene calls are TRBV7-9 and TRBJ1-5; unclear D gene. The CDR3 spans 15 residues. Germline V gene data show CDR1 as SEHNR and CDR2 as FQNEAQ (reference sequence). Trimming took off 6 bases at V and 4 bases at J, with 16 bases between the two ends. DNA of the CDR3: TGTGCCAGCAGTAGATCCGAGGGCAGGAATCAGCCCCAGCATTTT. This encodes CASSRSEGRNQPQHF.

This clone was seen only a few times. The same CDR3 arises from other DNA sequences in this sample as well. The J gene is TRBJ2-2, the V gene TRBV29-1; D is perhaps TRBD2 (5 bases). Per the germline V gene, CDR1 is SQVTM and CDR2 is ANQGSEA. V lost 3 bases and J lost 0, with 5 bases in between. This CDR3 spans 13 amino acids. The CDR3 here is CSVDSANTGELFF. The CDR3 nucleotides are TGCAGCGTTGATAGCGCGAACACCGGGGAGCTGTTTTTT.

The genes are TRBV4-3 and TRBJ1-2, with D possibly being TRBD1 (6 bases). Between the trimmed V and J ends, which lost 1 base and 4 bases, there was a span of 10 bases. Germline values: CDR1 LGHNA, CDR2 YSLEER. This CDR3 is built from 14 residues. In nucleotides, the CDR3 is TGCGCCAGCAGCCAAGTAGGACAGCTCTATGGCTACACCTTC. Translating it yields CASSQVGQLYGYTF.

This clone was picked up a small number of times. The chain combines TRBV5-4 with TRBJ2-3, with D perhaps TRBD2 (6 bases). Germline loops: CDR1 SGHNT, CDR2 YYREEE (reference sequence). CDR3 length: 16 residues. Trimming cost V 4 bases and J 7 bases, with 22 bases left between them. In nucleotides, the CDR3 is TGTGCCAGCAGCGTTCCGGGAGCTGGTAGGAGCTATACGCAGTATTTT. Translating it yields CASSVPGAGRSYTQYF.

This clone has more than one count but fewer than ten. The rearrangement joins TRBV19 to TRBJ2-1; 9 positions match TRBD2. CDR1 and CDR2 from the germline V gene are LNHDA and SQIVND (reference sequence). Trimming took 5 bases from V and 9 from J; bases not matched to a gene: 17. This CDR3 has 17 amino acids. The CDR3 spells CASSQLRASSGRTEQFF. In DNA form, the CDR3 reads TGTGCCAGTAGTCAGCTCCGGGCGAGTAGCGGGAGAACTGAGCAGTTCTTC.

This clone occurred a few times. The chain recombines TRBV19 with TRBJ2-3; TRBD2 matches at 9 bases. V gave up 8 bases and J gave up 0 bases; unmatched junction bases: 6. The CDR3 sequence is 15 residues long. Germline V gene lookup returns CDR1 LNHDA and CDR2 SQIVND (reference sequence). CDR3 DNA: TGTGCCAGTCTTCGAAGCGGGAGGAGCACAGATACGCAGTATTTT. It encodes CASLRSGRSTDTQYF.

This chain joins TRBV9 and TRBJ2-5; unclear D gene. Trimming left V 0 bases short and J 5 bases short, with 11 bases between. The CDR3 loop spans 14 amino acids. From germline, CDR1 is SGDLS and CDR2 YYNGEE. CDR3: CASSVGDSWETQYF. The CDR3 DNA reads TGTGCCAGCAGCGTAGGGGATAGTTGGGAGACCCAGTACTTC.

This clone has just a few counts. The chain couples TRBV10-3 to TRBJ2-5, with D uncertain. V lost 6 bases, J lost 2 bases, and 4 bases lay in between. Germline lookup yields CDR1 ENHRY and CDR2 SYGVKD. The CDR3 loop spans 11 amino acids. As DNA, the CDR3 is TGTGCCATCAGGGATCAAGAGACCCAGTACTTC. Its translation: CAIRDQETQYF.